This T cell receptor (beta chain) was observed in a study of blood T cell repertoires in COVID-19. Background on the study: COVID-19 samples collected from the United States, Italy and Spain covered acute and convalescent phases. Sources were T cells, B-cell-depleted T cells, or PBMCs; the material itself was cDNA or gDNA.

Followed over time, Seattle patients had been enrolled while infection was active. Original data processing: How many nucleated cells were present was estimated from reference gene primer amplification. Sequenced by immunoSEQ multiplex PCR; TCRdb stores in-frame clones only, minus some. For V, J and clone size, that table is used; D and trimming come from the DNA. This table holds 35,000 to 40,000 clones, 84% found once. Germline V CDR1 and CDR2: SGHDN, FVKESK. V was pared by 1 base and J by 2 bases, with 5 bases between. The CDR3 has 13 residues. Sequencing used peripheral blood. The chain has TRBV14 and TRBJ1-2; D remains ambiguous. The clonotype was recovered from a man aged 60 to 69 with COVID-19, enrolled during active disease. CDR3 residues: CASSQALNYGYTF. The CDR3 coding sequence is TGTGCCAGCAGCCAAGCCCTCAACTATGGCTACACCTTC.